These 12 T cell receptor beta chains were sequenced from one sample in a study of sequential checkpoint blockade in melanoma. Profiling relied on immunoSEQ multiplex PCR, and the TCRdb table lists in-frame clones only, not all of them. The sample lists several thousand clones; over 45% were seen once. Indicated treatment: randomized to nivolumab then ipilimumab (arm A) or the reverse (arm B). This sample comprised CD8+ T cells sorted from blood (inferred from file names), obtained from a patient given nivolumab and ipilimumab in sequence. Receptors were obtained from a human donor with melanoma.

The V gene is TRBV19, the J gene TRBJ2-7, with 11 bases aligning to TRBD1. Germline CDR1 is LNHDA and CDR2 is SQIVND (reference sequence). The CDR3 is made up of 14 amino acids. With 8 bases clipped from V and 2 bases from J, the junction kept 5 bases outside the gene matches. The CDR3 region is CASQPGQGAYEQYF. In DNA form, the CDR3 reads TGTGCCAGTCAGCCGGGACAGGGGGCCTACGAGCAGTACTTC.

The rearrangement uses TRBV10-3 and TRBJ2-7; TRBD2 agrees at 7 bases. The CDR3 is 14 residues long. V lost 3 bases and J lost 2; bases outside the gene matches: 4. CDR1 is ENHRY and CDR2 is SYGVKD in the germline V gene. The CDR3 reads CAISDRDYPYEQYF. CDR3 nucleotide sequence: TGTGCCATCAGTGACCGGGACTACCCCTACGAGCAGTACTTC.

The CDR3 here is CASRLDSGLVYEQYF. As DNA, the CDR3 is TGTGCCAGCAGACTCGACTCCGGTTTGGTTTACGAGCAGTACTTC. The chain has TRBV7-6 and TRBJ2-7, with D unresolved. The germline V and J ends were trimmed by 6 bases and 4 bases, with 19 bases remaining between them. The CDR3 contains 15 residues. Germline-derived CDR1 and CDR2 are SGHVS and FNYEAQ.

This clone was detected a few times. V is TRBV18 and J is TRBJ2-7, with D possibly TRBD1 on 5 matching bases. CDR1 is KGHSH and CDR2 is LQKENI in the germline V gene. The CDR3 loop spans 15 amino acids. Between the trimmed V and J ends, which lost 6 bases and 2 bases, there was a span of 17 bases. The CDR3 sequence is CASSQDTWGPYEQYF. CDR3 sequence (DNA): TGTGCCAGCTCTCAAGATACCTGGGGCCCCTACGAGCAGTACTTC. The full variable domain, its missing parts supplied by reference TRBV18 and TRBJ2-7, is NAGVMQNPRHLVRRRGQEARLRCSPMKGHSHVYWYRQLPEEGLKFMVYLQKENIIDESGMPKERFSAEFPKEGPSILRIQQVVRGDSAAYFCASSQDTWGPYEQYFGPGTRLTVT.

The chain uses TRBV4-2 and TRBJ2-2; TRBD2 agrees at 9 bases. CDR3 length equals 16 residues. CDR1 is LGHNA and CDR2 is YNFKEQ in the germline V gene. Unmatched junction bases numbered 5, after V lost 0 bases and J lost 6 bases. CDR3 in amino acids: CASSQDPAGGPGELFF. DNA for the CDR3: TGTGCCAGCAGCCAAGATCCAGCGGGAGGACCCGGGGAGCTGTTTTTT.

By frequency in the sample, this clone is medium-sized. The CDR3 coding sequence is TGTGCCAGCAGCCACTTGACTAGCGGGATAGGCGAGCAGTACTTC. Its translation is CASSHLTSGIGEQYF. J is TRBJ2-7 and V is TRBV14, with 11 bases that match TRBD2. V trimming: 3 bases; J trimming: 6 bases; junction bases outside the gene matches: 7. CDR3 length: 15 amino acids. Germline V gene data show CDR1 as SGHDN and CDR2 as FVKESK.

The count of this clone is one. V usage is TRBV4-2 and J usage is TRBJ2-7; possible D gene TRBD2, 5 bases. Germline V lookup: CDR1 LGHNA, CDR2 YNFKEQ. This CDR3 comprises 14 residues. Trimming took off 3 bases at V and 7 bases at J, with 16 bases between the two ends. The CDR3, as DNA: TGTGCCAGCAGCCACCTCGGGATGTCGGGAGAGCAGTACTTC. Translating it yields CASSHLGMSGEQYF.

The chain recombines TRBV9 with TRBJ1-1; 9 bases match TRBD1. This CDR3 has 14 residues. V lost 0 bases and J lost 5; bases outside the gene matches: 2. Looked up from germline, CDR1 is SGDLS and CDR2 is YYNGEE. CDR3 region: CASSVGGTGTEAFF. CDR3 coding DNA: TGTGCCAGCAGCGTAGGGGGGACAGGGACTGAAGCTTTCTTT.

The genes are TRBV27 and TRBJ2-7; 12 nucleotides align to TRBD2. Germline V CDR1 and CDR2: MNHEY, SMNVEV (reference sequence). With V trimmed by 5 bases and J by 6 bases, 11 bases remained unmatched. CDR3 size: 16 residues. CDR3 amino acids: CASSIALPGLAGEQYF. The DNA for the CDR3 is TGTGCCAGCAGTATCGCCCTACCGGGACTAGCGGGCGAGCAGTACTTC.

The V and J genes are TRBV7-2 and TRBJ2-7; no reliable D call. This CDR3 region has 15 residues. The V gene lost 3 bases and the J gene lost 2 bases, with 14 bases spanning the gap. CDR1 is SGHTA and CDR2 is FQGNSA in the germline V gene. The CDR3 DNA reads TGTGCCAGCAGCTTCGGGTTGATGTTACCCTACGAGCAGTACTTC. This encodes CASSFGLMLPYEQYF.

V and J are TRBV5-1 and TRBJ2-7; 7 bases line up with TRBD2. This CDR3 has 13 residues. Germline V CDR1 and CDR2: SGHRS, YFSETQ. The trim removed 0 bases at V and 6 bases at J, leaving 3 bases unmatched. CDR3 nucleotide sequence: TGCGCCAGCAGCTTGGCCCGGGGGGTCGAGCAGTACTTC. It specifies CASSLARGVEQYF.

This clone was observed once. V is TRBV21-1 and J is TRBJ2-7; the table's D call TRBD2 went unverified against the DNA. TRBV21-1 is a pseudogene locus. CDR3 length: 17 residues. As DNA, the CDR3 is TGTGCCAGCAGCAAAGTGGAGCGGGCCCAGCCCTCCTACGAGCAGTACTTC. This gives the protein CASSKVERAQPSYEQYF.